Following are 24 T cell receptor beta chains from one sample sequenced in a study of blood T cell repertoires in COVID-19. The table came from immunoSEQ multiplex PCR; TCRdb's copy has only in-frame clones and leaves some out. The sample lists about 280,000 clones; 88% were seen once. Sequencing was performed on peripheral blood. Receptors originate from a man between 18 and 35 years old with active or convalescent COVID-19.

This clone was seen once. This rearrangement joins TRBV18 to TRBJ1-3; 7 bases match TRBD1. The V gene's germline CDR1 is KGHSH and CDR2 LQKENI. This CDR3 comprises 15 residues. V lost 3 bases to trimming and J lost 4 bases; unmatched junction nucleotides: 6. The CDR3 bases are TGTGCCAGCTCACCGTCGACAGGGATCGGAAACACCATATATTTT. Translation gives CASSPSTGIGNTIYF.

The rearrangement links TRBV6-1 to TRBJ1-4; D is undetermined. Trimming cost V 2 bases and J 6 bases, with 16 bases left between them. CDR3 size: 16 residues. Looked up from germline, CDR1 is MNHNS and CDR2 is SASEGT. For the CDR3, the DNA is TGTGCCAGCAGTGAACACGTCGGGGAAACGGATGAAAAACTGTTTTTT. Protein product: CASSEHVGETDEKLFF.

The rearrangement links TRBV4-1 to TRBJ2-3, with D tentatively TRBD1 (7 bases). The V end was cut by 5 bases, the J end by 2 bases, with 17 bases between. CDR1 is MGHRA and CDR2 is YSYEKL in the germline V gene. There are 16 residues in the CDR3. The CDR3 reads CASSAPGDSNTDTQYF. The DNA of the CDR3 is TGCGCCAGCAGCGCCCCGGGGGACAGTAACACAGATACGCAGTATTTT.

The chain links TRBV11-2 to TRBJ2-1, with D unclear. The V gene's germline CDR1 is SGHAT and CDR2 FQNNGV. Between the trimmed V and J ends, which lost 3 bases and 4 bases, there was a span of 4 bases. The CDR3 extends over 12 amino acids. CDR3: CASSFQYNEQFF. CDR3 in DNA: TGTGCCAGCAGCTTCCAGTACAATGAGCAGTTCTTC. The full variable domain, completed using reference TRBV11-2 and TRBJ2-1, is EAGVAQSPRYKIIEKRQSVAFWCNPISGHATLYWYQQILGQGPKLLIQFQNNGVVDDSQLPKDRFSAERLKGVDSTLKIQPAKLEDSAVYLCASSFQYNEQFFGPGTRLTVL.

The V and J genes are TRBV7-9 and TRBJ1-4, with 8 bases identical to TRBD1. Germline V gives CDR1 SEHNR, CDR2 FQNEAQ (reference sequence). This CDR3 spans 17 amino acids. Trimming took 5 bases from V and 2 from J; bases not matched to a gene: 10. Here the CDR3 reads CASSVTPRGLTNEKLFF. The CDR3 nucleotides are TGTGCCAGCAGCGTAACCCCCAGGGGGCTTACTAATGAAAAACTGTTTTTT.

V usage is TRBV9 and J usage is TRBJ2-5; no definite D call. This CDR3 spans 14 amino acids. Trimming took 4 bases from V and 0 from J, leaving 10 bases between them. Germline CDR1 SGDLS, CDR2 YYNGEE. CDR3 in DNA: TGTGCCAGCAGCATTGGAGCAGACCAAGAGACCCAGTACTTC. Amino acid sequence: CASSIGADQETQYF.

A note on this clone: The sample holds other DNA sequences that translate to the same CDR3. This chain uses TRBV7-9 with TRBJ1-5; no firm D call. V was pared by 5 bases and J by 4 bases, with 15 bases between. The CDR3 extends over 15 amino acids. Germline V gives CDR1 SEHNR, CDR2 FQNEAQ (reference sequence). CDR3 in amino acids: CASSPGTGRNQPQHF. In nucleotides, the CDR3 is TGTGCCAGCAGCCCCGGCACCGGGAGAAATCAGCCCCAGCATTTT.

The CDR3 nucleotides are TGTGCCAGCAGTACGGGTGAGGCTAGCGGGGGACGGACCCAGTACTTC. Its protein product is CASSTGEASGGRTQYF. The chain is built from TRBV25-1 and TRBJ2-5; 10 nucleotides line up with TRBD2. This CDR3 comprises 16 residues. Trimming at V came to 5 bases and at J to 7 bases, leaving 13 bases not matched to a gene. Looked up from germline, CDR1 is MGHDK and CDR2 is SYGVNS. The full variable domain, its missing parts supplied by reference TRBV25-1 and TRBJ2-5, is EADIYQTPRYLVIGTGKKITLECSQTMGHDKMYWYQQDPGMELHLIHYSYGVNSTEKGDLSSESTVSRIRTEHFPLTLESARPSHTSQYLCASSTGEASGGRTQYFGPGTRLLVL.

V gene TRBV9 combines with J gene TRBJ2-1; 8 nucleotides agree with TRBD1. Germline V lookup: CDR1 SGDLS, CDR2 YYNGEE. Trimming at V came to 0 bases and at J to 5 bases, leaving 1 base not matched to a gene. The CDR3 contains 14 residues. The CDR3 reads CASSVGQGNNEQFF. CDR3 in DNA: TGTGCCAGCAGCGTAGGACAGGGGAACAATGAGCAGTTCTTC.

The V call is TRBV27, the J call TRBJ2-1, with 8 positions matching TRBD2. The length of the CDR3 is 16 residues. V lost 7 bases and J lost 4; bases outside the gene matches: 12. Germline V gene lookup returns CDR1 MNHEY and CDR2 SMNVEV (reference sequence). The CDR3 region is CASTNERGGPYNEQFF. The CDR3 coding sequence is TGTGCCAGCACCAATGAACGGGGGGGCCCATACAATGAGCAGTTCTTC.

This clone was detected a few times. The V call is TRBV15, the J call TRBJ2-7; 10 bases are a match to TRBD1. Trimming took 5 bases from V and 6 from J; bases not matched to a gene: 7. CDR1 is LNHNV, CDR2 YYDKDF, per germline (reference sequence). The CDR3 extends over 14 amino acids. CDR3 in DNA: TGTGCCACCAGCCGCCGACAGGGGGCTTTCGAGCAGTACTTC. It specifies CATSRRQGAFEQYF.

The V gene is TRBV9, the J gene TRBJ2-3, with 7 bases aligning to TRBD2. The germline gives CDR1 SGDLS, CDR2 YYNGEE. J lost 6 bases, V lost 3 bases, and 13 bases had no gene match. There are 16 residues in the CDR3. CDR3 region: CASSGQTRGKGDTQYF. The CDR3 DNA reads as TGTGCCAGCAGCGGCCAAACGCGGGGGAAGGGGGATACGCAGTATTTT.

This chain links TRBV11-2 with TRBJ2-3, with D hard to call. This CDR3 contains 15 residues. V lost 1 base, J lost 0 bases, and 8 bases lay in between. Germline CDR1 is SGHAT and CDR2 is FQNNGV. This CDR3 reads CASSLGGTSTDTQYF. CDR3 sequence (DNA): TGTGCCAGCAGCTTAGGCGGAACTAGCACAGATACGCAGTATTTT.

The V and J genes are TRBV15 and TRBJ1-4; perhaps TRBD1 as D (6 bases). Germline V CDR1 and CDR2: LNHNV, YYDKDF (reference sequence). The CDR3 covers 15 residues. Trimming took off 6 bases at V and 1 base at J, with 12 bases between the two ends. The CDR3 region has the DNA TGTGCCACCAGAGGGGGTGGGCGAACTAATGAAAAACTGTTTTTT. It yields the protein CATRGGGRTNEKLFF.

The chain has TRBV29-1 and TRBJ2-7, with D tentatively TRBD1 (5 bases). The CDR3 length is 10 residues. The germline V gene has CDR1 SQVTM and CDR2 ANQGSEA. V gave up 5 bases and J gave up 5 bases, with 7 bases separating them. CDR3 loop: CSVKGNEQYF. The DNA for the CDR3 is TGCAGCGTTAAGGGGAACGAGCAGTACTTC.

The chain links TRBV6-5 to TRBJ2-5; TRBD1 matches at 10 bases. The CDR3 totals 14 residues. V lost 7 bases and J lost 4; bases outside the gene matches: 6. The germline V gene has CDR1 MNHEY and CDR2 SVGAGI. This chain's CDR3 is CASTEDRGRETQYF. The CDR3 DNA reads as TGTGCCAGCACCGAGGACAGGGGGAGAGAGACCCAGTACTTC.

The CDR3, as DNA: TGTGCCAGCAGTACCCGGACAGGGGACGACGAGCAGTACTTC. Amino acids: CASSTRTGDDEQYF. The gene calls are TRBV6-2 or TRBV6-3 and TRBJ2-7; 9 bases fit TRBD1. This CDR3 is built from 14 residues. Trimming removed 5 bases from V and 5 bases from J; junction bases left unmatched: 7. Per the germline V gene, CDR1 is MNHEY and CDR2 is SVGEGT.

The chain is built from TRBV19 and TRBJ1-2; 9 bases are shared with TRBD1. The CDR3 is 14 residues long. J was trimmed by 8 bases and V by 5 bases; bases with no gene match: 9. The germline V gene encodes CDR1 LNHDA and CDR2 SQIVND (reference sequence). This CDR3 reads CASSFTGTGQGYTF. CDR3 DNA sequence: TGTGCCAGTAGTTTTACGGGGACAGGGCAAGGCTACACCTTC.

V and J are TRBV6-5 and TRBJ1-2; D not certain. CDR3 length: 10 residues. Germline CDR1 MNHEY, CDR2 SVGAGI. V was cut by 8 bases and J by 8 bases, with 9 bases left in between. Written as DNA, the CDR3 is TGTGCCAGCTACATCCGCGGCTACACCTTC. Protein product: CASYIRGYTF.

The J gene is TRBJ2-3, the V gene TRBV10-1, with D possibly matching TRBD2 (6 bases). V shed 6 bases and J shed 6 bases, with 16 bases lying between them. CDR1 and CDR2 from the germline V gene are WNHNN and SYGVQD (reference sequence). This CDR3 has 14 residues. The CDR3 nucleotides are TGCGCCAGCAGCAAGACTAGGAACGAGGATACGCAGTATTTT. It is translated as CASSKTRNEDTQYF.

This chain links TRBV5-1 with TRBJ2-3; 7 bases align to TRBD2. The germline gives CDR1 SGHRS, CDR2 YFSETQ. The V and J ends lost 0 bases and 4 bases, in that order; junction bases with no gene match: 2. This CDR3 spans 14 amino acids. The CDR3: CASSLASGADTQYF. CDR3 DNA: TGCGCCAGCAGCTTGGCTAGCGGTGCAGATACGCAGTATTTT.

Here the CDR3 reads CASSQVAGGTDTQYF. The DNA of the CDR3 is TGTGCCAGCAGCCAAGTGGCAGGGGGCACAGATACGCAGTATTTT. The V call is TRBV4-2, the J call TRBJ2-3, with TRBD1 as a possible D gene (6 bases). CDR3 size: 15 residues. The V end was cut by 1 base, the J end by 1 base, with 9 bases between. The germline gives CDR1 LGHNA, CDR2 YNFKEQ.

V usage is TRBV7-3 and J usage is TRBJ2-5; 8 bases fit TRBD2. The CDR3 has 14 residues. Germline V gene data show CDR1 as SGHTA and CDR2 as FQGTGA. After removal of 5 bases from V and 4 bases from J, the junction contained 6 bases not matched to a gene. The CDR3 nucleotides are TGTGCCAGCAGCCTAGATAGCGGGGCAGAGACCCAGTACTTC. Translation gives CASSLDSGAETQYF. Combining the CDR3 with reference TRBV7-3 and TRBJ2-5 gives the whole variable domain GAGVSQTPSNKVTEKGKYVELRCDPISGHTALYWYRQSLGQGPEFLIYFQGTGAADDSGLPNDRFFAVRPEGSVSTLKIQRTERGDSAVYLCASSLDSGAETQYFGPGTRLLVL.

The chain uses TRBV27 and TRBJ1-1; maybe TRBD1 (5 bases). V lost 0 bases, J lost 4 bases, and 12 bases lay in between. CDR3 length equals 15 residues. In germline, CDR1 is MNHEY, CDR2 SMNVEV (reference sequence). The CDR3 nucleotides read TGTGCCAGCAGTTTATCCAGGGTCATGGGCACTGAAGCTTTCTTT. Its protein product is CASSLSRVMGTEAFF.